Presented here are 30 T cell receptor beta chains from one specimen sequenced in a study of blood T cell repertoires in COVID-19. Some clones are missing from TCRdb's copy, which holds only in-frame ones; the method was immunoSEQ multiplex PCR. The table has around 250,000 clones, around 85% seen once. The sample was PBMCs or T cells enriched from blood (not recorded which). The receptors were gathered from a woman aged 45-60 years who had recovered from COVID-19.

This rearrangement joins TRBV28 to TRBJ2-7, with D unresolved. The germline V gene encodes CDR1 MDHEN and CDR2 SYDVKM. V was cut by 3 bases and J by 0 bases, with 6 bases left in between. The CDR3 is 13 amino acids. DNA for the CDR3: TGTGCCAGCAGTTTCGCCAGCTCCTACGAGCAGTACTTC. The encoded protein is CASSFASSYEQYF.

This chain links TRBV28 with TRBJ1-2; 8 bases map to TRBD1. This CDR3 has 13 amino acids. V lost 6 bases to trimming and J lost 6 bases; unmatched junction nucleotides: 6. In germline, CDR1 is MDHEN, CDR2 SYDVKM. CDR3 sequence (DNA): TGTGCCAGCAGGACAGGGGAAGGGAATGGCTACACCTTC. Amino acids: CASRTGEGNGYTF.

The CDR3 is CASSWGQAYEQYF. Here the CDR3 DNA reads TGTGCCAGCAGCTGGGGACAGGCCTACGAGCAGTACTTC. This chain links TRBV11-2 with TRBJ2-7; 8 bases are shared with TRBD1. CDR3 length: 13 residues. Germline lookup yields CDR1 SGHAT and CDR2 FQNNGV. Trimming cost V 4 bases and J 2 bases; bases outside gene matches: 1.

The chain links TRBV12-3 or TRBV12-4 to TRBJ2-7; D gene unclear. The CDR3 is 11 amino acids. V lost 5 bases and J 2 bases, leaving 4 bases between the germline ends. CDR3 sequence (DNA): TGTGCCAGCAGTATCACCTACGAGCAGTACTTC. Translating it yields CASSITYEQYF.

This chain uses TRBV19 with TRBJ2-1, with D perhaps matching TRBD2 (6 bases). The CDR3 is made up of 14 amino acids. The V gene's germline CDR1 is LNHDA and CDR2 SQIVND (reference sequence). V was shortened by 5 bases and J by 6 bases, with 14 bases between the two germline ends. CDR3 sequence (DNA): TGTGCCAGTAGTGGGGGACTCGTTTTCAATGAGCAGTTCTTC. Protein: CASSGGLVFNEQFF.

This clone showed up just a few times. The rearrangement joins TRBV5-1 to TRBJ2-7, with D possibly matching TRBD1 (6 bases). In germline, CDR1 is SGHRS, CDR2 YFSETQ. V was cut by 2 bases and J by 7 bases, with 16 bases left in between. The CDR3 runs to 14 residues. The CDR3 nucleotides read TGCGCCAGCAGCTTCCTGCAGGGGCGCGAAGAGCAGTACTTC. It is translated as CASSFLQGREEQYF.

The rearrangement uses TRBV27 and TRBJ2-1; 10 nucleotides agree with TRBD2. The CDR3 contains 15 residues. Germline V gene lookup returns CDR1 MNHEY and CDR2 SMNVEV (reference sequence). Trimming removed 3 bases from V and 3 bases from J; junction bases left unmatched: 2. CDR3 nucleotides: TGTGCCAGCAGTTTGCAGCGGGAGGGCTACAATGAGCAGTTCTTC. It codes for CASSLQREGYNEQFF.

CDR3 DNA sequence: TGTGCCAGCTCACCAGACAGGCGTGAGCAGTTCTTC. Translation: CASSPDRREQFF. V usage is TRBV18 and J usage is TRBJ2-1, with D possibly matching TRBD1 (6 bases). The germline V gene has CDR1 KGHSH and CDR2 LQKENI. With 2 bases removed from V and 9 bases from J, the gap between germline ends came to 8 bases. There are 12 residues in the CDR3.

This chain uses TRBV20-1 with TRBJ2-1; the match to TRBD2 covers 7 bases. V trimming: 3 bases; J trimming: 3 bases; junction bases outside the gene matches: 5. Germline CDR1 reads DFQATT; CDR2 reads SNEGSKA (reference sequence). CDR3 length: 14 amino acids. This chain's CDR3 is CSASREADYNEQFF. CDR3 nucleotide sequence: TGCAGTGCTAGTCGGGAGGCAGACTACAATGAGCAGTTCTTC.

This chain joins TRBV6-5 and TRBJ2-5; D is unclear. CDR3 length: 15 amino acids. Per the germline V gene, CDR1 is MNHEY and CDR2 is SVGAGI. V was clipped by 0 bases and J by 0 bases, with 8 bases between them. As DNA, the CDR3 is TGTGCCAGCAGTTACTCTGGGCTATACCAAGAGACCCAGTACTTC. It yields the protein CASSYSGLYQETQYF.

The chain couples TRBV28 to TRBJ2-1; TRBD2 might be the D (5 bases). V was pared by 5 bases and J by 0 bases, with 11 bases between. CDR3 length: 15 amino acids. Germline assignment: CDR1 MDHEN and CDR2 SYDVKM. This CDR3 is CASSPRRFSYNEQFF. The CDR3 DNA sequence: TGTGCCAGCAGTCCCCGGAGGTTCTCCTACAATGAGCAGTTCTTC.

J is TRBJ2-7 and V is TRBV2; no firm D call. Germline values: CDR1 SNHLY, CDR2 FYNNEI. The CDR3 has 11 residues. V lost 7 bases, J lost 1 base, and 5 bases lay in between. CDR3 in DNA: TGTGCCAGCATACTATCCTACGAGCAGTACTTC. This sequence encodes CASILSYEQYF.

This chain connects TRBV2 to TRBJ2-7; 9 bases match TRBD1. Germline V gene lookup returns CDR1 SNHLY and CDR2 FYNNEI. V shed 3 bases and J 3 bases; nucleotides not matched to a gene: 12. CDR3 length equals 17 residues. CDR3 in DNA: TGTGCCAGCAGTGACTCCCGATGGGGACAGGGAAGCTACGAGCAGTACTTC. Translating gives CASSDSRWGQGSYEQYF.

Notes on this clone: The same CDR3 can be traced to other DNA sequences in this sample. V and J are TRBV7-9 and TRBJ2-1; 10 bases map to TRBD2. Germline trimming cut 5 bases from V and 5 bases from J; bases unmatched to any gene: 6. The CDR3 has 15 residues. Germline loops: CDR1 SEHNR, CDR2 FQNEAQ (reference sequence). The CDR3 nucleotides are TGTGCCAGCAGCCAGCGGACTAGCGGAAACAATGAGCAGTTCTTC. Translation gives CASSQRTSGNNEQFF.

This chain connects TRBV15 to TRBJ1-3, with TRBD1 matching 7 bases. Losses at the gene ends were 5 bases for V and 5 bases for J; bases not matched to a gene: 6. CDR3 length: 14 amino acids. Germline V gives CDR1 LNHNV, CDR2 YYDKDF (reference sequence). CDR3 region: CATSSGQSRNTIYF. The CDR3 nucleotides are TGTGCCACCAGCTCGGGACAGAGTAGAAACACCATATATTTT.

This clone was seen once. The chain employs TRBV30 and TRBJ1-1; 8 nucleotides agree with TRBD1. This CDR3 is built from 14 residues. CDR1 is GTSNPN, CDR2 SVGIG, per germline (reference sequence). Unmatched junction bases numbered 5, after V lost 4 bases and J lost 1 base. This CDR3 reads CAWTFGTGNTEAFF. CDR3 DNA sequence: TGTGCCTGGACCTTCGGGACAGGGAACACTGAAGCTTTCTTT. Variable domain in full (rest from reference TRBV30 and TRBJ1-1): SQTIHQWPATLVQPVGSPLSLECTVEGTSNPNLYWYRQAAGRGLQLLFYSVGIGQISSEVPQNLSASRPQDRQFILSSKKLLLSDSGFYLCAWTFGTGNTEAFFGQGTRLTVV.

The chain uses TRBV28 and TRBJ1-1; 7 bases fit TRBD1. The ends lost 2 bases at V and 2 bases at J; junction bases unmatched: 5. The CDR3 totals 15 residues. Germline-derived CDR1 and CDR2 are MDHEN and SYDVKM. In nucleotides, the CDR3 is TGTGCCAGCAGTTTACCAGGGGGTTATAACACTGAAGCTTTCTTT. Translating gives CASSLPGGYNTEAFF.

The V call is TRBV2, the J call TRBJ2-7; 8 bases line up with TRBD2. The CDR3 totals 13 residues. J gave up 0 bases and V 6 bases, and 1 base lay outside the gene matches. Germline lookup yields CDR1 SNHLY and CDR2 FYNNEI. CDR3 loop: CASRSGSSYEQYF. In nucleotides, the CDR3 is TGTGCCAGCAGGAGCGGGAGCTCCTACGAGCAGTACTTC.

The chain combines TRBV4-2 with TRBJ1-1, with D possibly being TRBD1 (6 bases). V was clipped by 6 bases and J by 2 bases, with 16 bases between them. Germline V gene data show CDR1 as LGHNA and CDR2 as YNFKEQ. The CDR3 contains 15 residues. The DNA for the CDR3 is TGTGCCAGCAGGCAGACAGGTTCGGCAAACACTGAAGCTTTCTTT. Encoded protein: CASRQTGSANTEAFF.

This chain uses TRBV28 with TRBJ1-2, with D possibly being TRBD1 (6 bases). The V end lost 3 bases, the J end lost 8 bases, and 19 bases lay between the germline ends. Per germline, CDR1 MDHEN and CDR2 SYDVKM. The CDR3 has 15 amino acids. CDR3 amino acids: CASSFGDKSYVGYTF. The CDR3 DNA follows: TGTGCCAGCAGTTTTGGGGACAAGTCTTATGTAGGCTACACCTTC.

The gene calls are TRBV2 and TRBJ1-1; D gene ambiguous. The CDR3 spans 15 residues. In germline, CDR1 is SNHLY, CDR2 FYNNEI. The ends were cut back, 4 bases at V and 5 bases at J, with 17 bases in the middle. The CDR3 coding sequence is TGTGCCAGCAGTGGGGAGGGAGGCGTTGGTACTGAAGCTTTCTTT. It is translated as CASSGEGGVGTEAFF. Combining the CDR3 with reference TRBV2 and TRBJ1-1 gives the whole variable domain EPEVTQTPSHQVTQMGQEVILRCVPISNHLYFYWYRQILGQKVEFLVSFYNNEISEKSEIFDDQFSVERPDGSNFTLKIRSTKLEDSAMYFCASSGEGGVGTEAFFGQGTRLTVV.

The chain employs TRBV18 and TRBJ1-2, with 7 bases identical to TRBD1. CDR1 KGHSH and CDR2 LQKENI come from the germline V gene. Trimming at V came to 2 bases and at J to 4 bases, leaving 4 bases not matched to a gene. The CDR3 length is 14 residues. Written as DNA, the CDR3 is TGTGCCAGCTCACCAGGACAGGACCTCTATGGCTACACCTTC. Translating gives CASSPGQDLYGYTF.

The chain employs TRBV28 and TRBJ2-5; D remains ambiguous. There are 14 residues in the CDR3. V dropped 1 base and J dropped 1 base, with 7 bases sitting between them. Per germline, CDR1 MDHEN and CDR2 SYDVKM. The CDR3 loop is CASSLFSSQETQYF. The DNA for the CDR3 is TGTGCCAGCAGTTTATTTAGCTCCCAAGAGACCCAGTACTTC.

V is TRBV5-6 and J is TRBJ2-7; 8 positions agree with TRBD1. The CDR3 contains 14 residues. V shed 0 bases, J shed 3 bases, and the junction held 2 bases outside the gene matches. The germline V gene encodes CDR1 SGHDT and CDR2 YYEEEE. CDR3 region: CASSLGGQGYEQYF. The DNA for the CDR3 is TGTGCCAGCAGCTTGGGTGGACAGGGCTACGAGCAGTACTTC.

This clone was recorded only once. The chain carries TRBV6-4 and TRBJ2-5, with D hard to call. Trimming pared 10 bases from V and 5 bases from J, leaving 17 bases between. CDR3 length equals 13 residues. Germline V CDR1 and CDR2: MRHNA, SNTAGT. The CDR3 sequence is CANTLKCWETQYF. CDR3 DNA sequence: TGTGCCAATACGCTAAAGTGCTGGGAGACCCAGTACTTC.

The V gene is TRBV9, the J gene TRBJ2-7, with a possible D match to TRBD1 (5 bases). From germline, CDR1 is SGDLS and CDR2 YYNGEE. The CDR3 consists of 16 residues. Trimming cost V 3 bases and J 5 bases, with 21 bases left between them. In DNA form, the CDR3 reads TGTGCCAGCAGCGCCGTTGCAGGGCTCCCTCAGGACGAGCAGTACTTC. Translating it yields CASSAVAGLPQDEQYF.

The J gene is TRBJ2-7, the V gene TRBV18; TRBD1 matches at 11 bases. The ends lost 1 base at V and 6 bases at J; junction bases unmatched: 5. The germline V gene has CDR1 KGHSH and CDR2 LQKENI. The CDR3 runs to 15 residues. This CDR3 reads CASSPRTGGTFEQYF. The CDR3, as DNA: TGTGCCAGCTCACCACGGACAGGGGGCACTTTCGAGCAGTACTTC.

This sequence joins TRBV3-1 (or the pseudogene TRBV3-2) and TRBJ1-2; 8 positions match TRBD1. V shed 3 bases and J 7 bases; nucleotides not matched to a gene: 7. This CDR3 spans 14 amino acids. Germline CDR1 LGHDT, CDR2 YNNKEL (reference sequence). This CDR3 reads CASSQLQGASGYTF. CDR3 DNA sequence: TGTGCCAGCAGCCAGCTTCAGGGGGCGAGTGGCTACACCTTC.

The chain recombines TRBV13 with TRBJ2-3; D is uncertain. Trimming pared 3 bases from V and 3 bases from J, leaving 13 bases between. The CDR3 covers 15 residues. The germline V gene encodes CDR1 PRHDT and CDR2 FYEKMQ (reference sequence). The CDR3 DNA reads as TGTGCCAGCAGCTTTTCGGCCCTAGTTACAGATACGCAGTATTTT. As protein: CASSFSALVTDTQYF. Full variable domain (remainder filled in from reference TRBV13 and TRBJ2-3): AAGVIQSPRHLIKEKRETATLKCYPIPRHDTVYWYQQGPGQDPQFLISFYEKMQSDKGSIPDRFSAQQFSDYHSELNMSSLELGDSALYFCASSFSALVTDTQYFGPGTRLTVL.

This rearrangement joins TRBV6-5 to TRBJ2-7, with 11 bases aligning to TRBD2. Germline V lookup: CDR1 MNHEY, CDR2 SVGAGI. CDR3 length equals 15 residues. V trimming: 6 bases; J trimming: 3 bases; junction bases outside the gene matches: 7. The CDR3 DNA reads as TGTGCCAGCAGGCCCGGACTAGCGGGCTACTACGAGCAGTACTTC. Amino acid sequence: CASRPGLAGYYEQYF.